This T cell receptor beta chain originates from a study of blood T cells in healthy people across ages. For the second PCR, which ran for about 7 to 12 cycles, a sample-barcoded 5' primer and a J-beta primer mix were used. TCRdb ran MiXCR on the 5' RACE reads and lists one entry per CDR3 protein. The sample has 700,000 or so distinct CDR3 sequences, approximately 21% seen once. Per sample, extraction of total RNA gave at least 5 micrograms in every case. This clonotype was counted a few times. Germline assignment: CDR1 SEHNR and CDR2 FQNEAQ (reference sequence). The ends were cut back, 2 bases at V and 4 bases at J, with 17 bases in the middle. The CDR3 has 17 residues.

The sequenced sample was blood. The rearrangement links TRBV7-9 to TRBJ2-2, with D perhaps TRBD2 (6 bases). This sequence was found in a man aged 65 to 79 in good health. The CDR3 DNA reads TGTGCCAGCAGCTTAAGATCTCGGGAGACGGTCACCGGGGAGCTGTTTTTT. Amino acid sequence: CASSLRSRETVTGELFF. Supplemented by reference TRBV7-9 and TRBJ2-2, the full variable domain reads DTGVSQNPRHKITKRGQNVTFRCDPISEHNRLYWYRQTLGQGPEFLTYFQNEAQLEKSRLLSDRFSAERPKGSFSTLEIQRTEQGDSAMYLCASSLRSRETVTGELFFGEGSRLTVL.